This T cell receptor beta chain was sequenced during a study of tumor and adjacent non-tumor tissue in lung cancer. Study in general: Patients comprised 12 adenocarcinoma, 2 squamous cell carcinoma and 1 small cell lung cancer. The patients, some ten men and a handful of women, were roughly 30 to 80 with stage I to III disease. Regarding the study as a whole: Compared with tumor, normal lung showed significantly lower TCR diversity.

CDR1 is GTSNPN and CDR2 is SVGIG in the germline V gene (reference sequence). There are 12 residues in the CDR3. TCRbeta libraries were built with three rounds of nested PCR, modified from ARM-PCR. TCRdb processed the multiplex PCR reads anew with MiXCR; each CDR3 protein has one entry. In the table there are roughly 48,000 distinct CDR3 sequences, around 67% of which are singletons. No cell sorting was done before RNA was extracted from the tissue. More than 3 cm separated this lung sample from the edge of the tumor. With regard to this clonotype: The antigen is undetermined. A junction boundary mismatches the germline segment, possibly from a read error.

The J gene is TRBJ1-1, the V gene TRBV30; 8 bases fit TRBD1. What was sequenced was distant non-tumor lung tissue. This TCR derives from a woman between 65 and 79 years old with non-small cell lung cancer. CDR3 amino acids: CTWDRRGFEAFF. For the CDR3, the DNA is TGTACCTGGGACAGGAGGGGATTTGAAGCTTTCTTT.